The 10 T cell receptor beta chains listed next were all sequenced from one sample in a study of cytomegalovirus exposure and HLA in healthy donors. Researchers ran the PCR with 60 Vbeta and 13 Jbeta primers. The data were produced by immunoSEQ multiplex PCR, yet TCRdb's version contains in-frame clones alone and is incomplete. There are more than 85,000 clones in the sample; 81% occur only once, and around 2.1% lies in the top ten. The material sequenced was PBMCs. These TCRs come from a woman in her twenties or thirties in good health and CMV-seronegative.

V usage is TRBV18 and J usage is TRBJ2-1; a possible D gene is TRBD2 (6 bases). This CDR3 has 17 residues. From germline, CDR1 is KGHSH and CDR2 LQKENI. Trimming pared 3 bases from V and 6 bases from J, leaving 21 bases between. The CDR3 region has the DNA TGTGCCAGCTCACCCCAGGCGGGCGGGACGGTGAGCAATGAGCAGTTCTTC. This codes for CASSPQAGGTVSNEQFF. Complete variable domain (other parts from reference TRBV18 and TRBJ2-1): NAGVMQNPRHLVRRRGQEARLRCSPMKGHSHVYWYRQLPEEGLKFMVYLQKENIIDESGMPKERFSAEFPKEGPSILRIQQVVRGDSAAYFCASSPQAGGTVSNEQFFGPGTRLTVL.

Comments on this clone: The junction does not match germline at one end; this may be a read error. V and J are TRBV7-9 and TRBJ1-1; the match to TRBD1 covers 7 bases. The CDR3 is made up of 17 amino acids. Germline assignment: CDR1 SEHNR and CDR2 FQNEAQ (reference sequence). Here the CDR3 DNA reads TGTTCCAGCAGCTTAGGGGGCGGGGTAGGCCCGAACACTGAAGCTTTCTTT. The encoded protein is CSSSLGGGVGPNTEAFF.

The CDR3 coding sequence is TGTGCCAGCAGCCGGACAGGGCGGAACACTGAAGCTTTCTTT. Its protein is CASSRTGRNTEAFF. The chain is built from TRBV6-5 and TRBJ1-1; the match to TRBD1 covers 8 bases. Germline CDR1 is MNHEY and CDR2 is SVGAGI. This CDR3 is 14 amino acids long. The J segment lost 1 base and the V segment lost 6 bases, leaving 4 bases of the junction unmatched.

This chain joins TRBV6-1 and TRBJ2-1, with D possibly TRBD2 on 5 matching bases. V was cut by 2 bases and J by 8 bases, with 13 bases left in between. This CDR3 spans 14 amino acids. Germline V CDR1 and CDR2: MNHNS, SASEGT. CDR3 region: CASSENLAYDEQFF. The CDR3 DNA is TGTGCCAGCAGTGAAAATTTAGCGTACGATGAGCAGTTCTTC.

This clone was observed a single time. The chain combines TRBV5-1 with TRBJ2-7; a weak D match, TRBD2 (7 bases). Trimming removed 0 bases at V and 5 bases at J, with 12 bases between. The germline V gene has CDR1 SGHRS and CDR2 YFSETQ. The CDR3 loop spans 14 amino acids. CDR3 loop: CASSLEGGVHEQYF. For the CDR3, the DNA is TGCGCCAGCAGCTTGGAGGGGGGGGTCCACGAGCAGTACTTC.

The chain employs TRBV7-9 and TRBJ1-3; D may be TRBD1 (6 bases). CDR1 SEHNR and CDR2 FQNEAQ come from the germline V gene (reference sequence). The CDR3 runs 17 residues. V was clipped by 2 bases and J by 2 bases, with 16 bases between them. This chain's CDR3 is CASSLTSFGQTGNTIYF. The CDR3 nucleotides read TGTGCCAGCAGCTTAACTTCCTTCGGACAGACTGGAAACACCATATATTTT.

The V gene is TRBV9, the J gene TRBJ1-1, with unresolved D. Per the germline V gene, CDR1 is SGDLS and CDR2 is YYNGEE. The CDR3 sequence is 16 residues long. Trimming took 0 bases from V and 0 from J, leaving 12 bases between them. CDR3 sequence reads: CASSVVYYPLNTEAFF. In DNA form, the CDR3 reads TGTGCCAGCAGCGTAGTGTACTACCCTTTGAACACTGAAGCTTTCTTT.

A single count supports this clone. The chain uses TRBV9 and TRBJ2-7; TRBD2 is a possible D gene (6 bases). This CDR3 spans 12 amino acids. Germline lookup yields CDR1 SGDLS and CDR2 YYNGEE. The ends were cut back, 2 bases at V and 6 bases at J, with 9 bases in the middle. CDR3 region: CASSVGTGEQYF. The CDR3 bases are TGTGCCAGCAGCGTGGGGACTGGCGAGCAGTACTTC.

The chain combines TRBV27 with TRBJ2-1; 12 nucleotides agree with TRBD2. There are 16 residues in the CDR3. V lost 6 bases and J lost 12; bases outside the gene matches: 15. Germline loops: CDR1 MNHEY, CDR2 SMNVEV (reference sequence). The CDR3 DNA is TGTGCCAGCAGCTGGCGGGGGGAACTAGCGGGAGGAGGGCAGTTCTTC. Its protein product is CASSWRGELAGGGQFF.

The J gene is TRBJ2-3, the V gene TRBV9, with D perhaps matching TRBD1 (6 bases). The ends were cut back, 3 bases at V and 2 bases at J, with 13 bases in the middle. The CDR3 has 15 amino acids. Per the germline V gene, CDR1 is SGDLS and CDR2 is YYNGEE. The DNA for the CDR3 is TGTGCCAGCAGCGCAGGTACAGGGATCACAGATACGCAGTATTTT. This translates into CASSAGTGITDTQYF.